The next 21 T cell receptor beta chains were all read from a single sample in a study of beta chain bispecific antibodies for T cell cancers. General study findings and limits: Normal T cells contributed less of the targeted TRBV signal than the leukemia cells did.

Either OKT3 anti-CD3 antibody or CD3/CD28 beads expanded T cells from blood mononuclear cells over about three days. TCRdb reprocessed the 5' RACE reads via MiXCR and lists one record per CDR3 protein. The data hold some 17,000 distinct CDR3 sequences, with around 2.1% observed a single time. Antigen specificity for these receptors is unknown. The material sequenced was healthy donor T cells cultured with leukemia cells. The receptor source for this set is a human donor in good health. Some clones in this sample may be carry-over from other donors' samples.

Ten or more counts support this clonotype. The chain combines TRBV20-1 with TRBJ2-1, with TRBD1 matching 7 bases. The CDR3 spans 13 residues. Germline-derived CDR1 and CDR2 are DFQATT and SNEGSKA (reference sequence). The V gene end was trimmed by 1 base and the J gene end by 7 bases; junction bases not matched to a gene: 4. The CDR3 coding sequence is TGCAGTGCTAGAGGACAGGGTGCGAATGAGCAGTTCTTC. It specifies CSARGQGANEQFF.

This clonotype was counted many times. The chain combines TRBV2 with TRBJ2-3, with 7 bases lining up with TRBD2. The CDR3 has 13 amino acids. Per the germline V gene, CDR1 is SNHLY and CDR2 is FYNNEI. J was trimmed by 8 bases and V by 4 bases; bases with no gene match: 6. The CDR3 sequence: CASSVSGGGTQYF. The CDR3 DNA sequence: TGTGCCAGCAGTGTATCGGGGGGTGGTACGCAGTATTTT. The variable domain in full, completed from reference TRBV2 and TRBJ2-3, reads EPEVTQTPSHQVTQMGQEVILRCVPISNHLYFYWYRQILGQKVEFLVSFYNNEISEKSEIFDDQFSVERPDGSNFTLKIRSTKLEDSAMYFCASSVSGGGTQYFGPGTRLTVL.

By sample fraction, this clonotype is medium-sized (0.01 to 0.1%). The DNA for the CDR3 is TGTGCCAGCAGTTCCACTGGGGAGACCCAGTACTTC. This encodes CASSSTGETQYF. The rearrangement joins TRBV6-5 to TRBJ2-5; no definite D call. Germline V lookup: CDR1 MNHEY, CDR2 SVGAGI. The CDR3 runs to 12 residues. V lost 4 bases and J 5 bases, leaving 8 bases between the germline ends.

This clonotype was recorded at least ten times. The V and J genes are TRBV13 and TRBJ1-2; maybe TRBD1 (5 bases). The CDR3 spans 13 residues. Per the germline V gene, CDR1 is PRHDT and CDR2 is FYEKMQ (reference sequence). V lost 1 base and J 6 bases, leaving 9 bases between the germline ends. CDR3 sequence: CASSLATGHGYTF. The CDR3 DNA reads TGTGCCAGCAGCTTAGCCACGGGGCATGGCTACACCTTC.

This clonotype occurred a few times. V usage is TRBV19 and J usage is TRBJ2-5, with 14 bases aligning to TRBD2. CDR3 length equals 19 residues. Germline V lookup: CDR1 LNHDA, CDR2 SQIVND (reference sequence). Trimming cost V 1 base and J 4 bases; bases outside gene matches: 11. DNA of the CDR3: TGTGCCAGTAGTATAGGAAAGGGACTAGCGGGGGTAGCGCCAGAGACCCAGTACTTC. As protein: CASSIGKGLAGVAPETQYF. Full variable domain (outside the CDR3, taken from reference TRBV19 and TRBJ2-5): DGGITQSPKYLFRKEGQNVTLSCEQNLNHDAMYWYRQDPGQGLRLIYYSQIVNDFQKGDIAEGYSVSREKKESFPLTVTSAQKNPTAFYLCASSIGKGLAGVAPETQYFGPGTRLLVL.

Only a few counts were recorded for this clonotype. This may arise from a read error, as a much more abundant clone is one base away. The chain has TRBV7-7 and TRBJ1-5; weak D call: TRBD1 (5 bases). Per germline, CDR1 SSHAT and CDR2 FNYEAQ (reference sequence). The CDR3 sequence is 13 residues long. CDR3: CASGLDRDQPQHF. The CDR3 region has the DNA TGTGCTAGCGGCTTAGACCGGGACCAGCCCCAGCATTTT. Together with reference TRBV7-7 and TRBJ1-5, the CDR3 gives the full variable domain: GAGVSQSPRYKVTKRGQDVTLRCDPISSHATLYWYQQALGQGPEFLTYFNYEAQPDKSGLPSDRFSAERPEGSISTLTIQRTEQRDSAMYRCASGLDRDQPQHFGDGTRLSIL.

This clonotype was detected many times. This chain uses TRBV9 with TRBJ2-7; 7 bases are shared with TRBD1. The length of the CDR3 is 15 residues. Germline CDR1 is SGDLS and CDR2 is YYNGEE. The J segment lost 2 bases and the V segment lost 3 bases, leaving 8 bases of the junction unmatched. Here the CDR3 DNA reads TGTGCCAGCAGCGCGTCGCAGGGGGTCACCTACGAGCAGTACTTC. It encodes CASSASQGVTYEQYF.

This clonotype has at least ten counts. The V call is TRBV27, the J call TRBJ2-3; no reliable D call. CDR3 length: 14 amino acids. V shed 2 bases and J shed 2 bases, with 8 bases lying between them. In germline, CDR1 is MNHEY, CDR2 SMNVEV (reference sequence). The CDR3 DNA reads as TGTGCCAGCAGTTTAGCCTCGTCCACAGATACGCAGTATTTT. It codes for CASSLASSTDTQYF.

This clonotype ranks as medium-sized. The chain has TRBV6-5 and TRBJ2-1; a weak D match, TRBD2 (7 bases). Trimming stripped 2 bases from V and 10 bases from J, with 15 bases between. The CDR3 is 14 amino acids. CDR1 MNHEY and CDR2 SVGAGI come from the germline V gene. The CDR3 sequence is CASSYTSGGQEQFF. For the CDR3, the DNA is TGTGCCAGCAGTTACACCTCGGGGGGCCAAGAGCAGTTCTTC.

The sample holds many counts of this clonotype. V gene TRBV28 combines with J gene TRBJ2-7; D remains unclear. Germline assignment: CDR1 MDHEN and CDR2 SYDVKM. V gave up 6 bases and J gave up 3 bases, with 6 bases separating them. The CDR3 is made up of 11 amino acids. Written as DNA, the CDR3 is TGTGCCAGCAGCCCCGACTACGAGCAGTACTTC. Translation gives CASSPDYEQYF.

This clonotype is a singleton in its sample. This may stem from a read error, because a much larger clone lies one nucleotide away. The J gene is TRBJ1-2, the V gene TRBV28; D gene uncertain. Germline assignment: CDR1 MDHEN and CDR2 SYDVKM. CDR3 length: 14 amino acids. The CDR3 reads CAGSFGDSNYGYTF. In DNA form, the CDR3 reads TGTGCCGGCAGTTTTGGGGATTCTAACTATGGCTACACCTTC.

This clonotype is termed medium-sized (0.01 to 0.1%). This chain connects TRBV10-2 to TRBJ2-5; D gene ambiguous. Per the germline V gene, CDR1 is WSHSY and CDR2 is SAAADI. V shed 8 bases and J shed 0 bases, with 7 bases lying between them. There are 12 residues in the CDR3. The CDR3 DNA is TGCGCCAGCTCGGATTACCAAGAGACCCAGTACTTC. Residues: CASSDYQETQYF.

The chain is built from TRBV3-1 and TRBJ2-7; D is perhaps TRBD2 (6 bases). The CDR3 totals 13 residues. Trimming took off 7 bases at V and 1 base at J, with 11 bases between the two ends. CDR1 and CDR2 from the germline V gene are LGHDT and YNNKEL (reference sequence). The CDR3 region is CASNGGESYEQYF. The CDR3 DNA sequence: TGTGCCAGCAACGGGGGAGAGTCCTACGAGCAGTACTTC.

This clonotype occurred many times. V and J are TRBV10-3 and TRBJ2-7, with TRBD1 matching 7 bases. This CDR3 has 15 residues. Trimming removed 2 bases from V and 0 bases from J; junction bases left unmatched: 4. CDR1 and CDR2 from the germline V gene are ENHRY and SYGVKD. Written as DNA, the CDR3 is TGTGCCATCAGTGAGGGCGAGGGGGCCTCCTACGAGCAGTACTTC. This translates into CAISEGEGASYEQYF.

By sample share, this clonotype is medium-sized. This rearrangement joins TRBV9 to TRBJ1-1, with 8 positions matching TRBD1. Trimming at V came to 2 bases and at J to 4 bases, leaving 7 bases not matched to a gene. Germline V lookup: CDR1 SGDLS, CDR2 YYNGEE. The CDR3 has 15 residues. CDR3 sequence (DNA): TGTGCCAGCAGCGTGGACAGGGACGGAAGCACTGAAGCTTTCTTT. Protein: CASSVDRDGSTEAFF.

This clonotype was detected ten times or more. The chain employs TRBV7-9 and TRBJ2-5; 7 positions agree with TRBD1. The CDR3 totals 15 residues. Looked up from germline, CDR1 is SEHNR and CDR2 is FQNEAQ (reference sequence). After removal of 3 bases from V and 4 bases from J, the junction contained 8 bases not matched to a gene. The CDR3 loop is CASSFPGRGLETQYF. The DNA for the CDR3 is TGTGCCAGCAGCTTCCCGGGTAGGGGGCTAGAGACCCAGTACTTC.

This clonotype was counted a few times. This sequence joins TRBV19 and TRBJ1-2; D is ambiguous. Trimming shortened V by 1 base and J by 8 bases, and 20 bases separated the two germline ends. The CDR3 has 16 amino acids. Germline V lookup: CDR1 LNHDA, CDR2 SQIVND (reference sequence). Here the CDR3 DNA reads TGTGCCAGTAGTATAGCGGGAGGCACAGACATGGAAGGCTACACCTTC. It translates to CASSIAGGTDMEGYTF.

This clonotype came up many times. J is TRBJ2-2 and V is TRBV20-1, with D possibly matching TRBD1 (6 bases). The ends were cut back, 5 bases at V and 4 bases at J, with 20 bases in the middle. The CDR3 extends over 16 amino acids. CDR1 is DFQATT, CDR2 SNEGSKA, per germline (reference sequence). CDR3 nucleotide sequence: TGCAGTGCTCGTACGCCGGGACATCAGGGCACCGGGGAGCTGTTTTTT. Encoded protein: CSARTPGHQGTGELFF.

This clonotype has a count of ten or more. The CDR3 DNA reads TGTGCCAGCAGCGTAGCTCAGGACATTTCCTACGAGCAGTACTTC. It yields the protein CASSVAQDISYEQYF. The rearrangement joins TRBV9 to TRBJ2-7; TRBD1 is a possible D gene (5 bases). V lost 0 bases and J lost 1, with 11 bases in between. The V gene's germline CDR1 is SGDLS and CDR2 YYNGEE. The CDR3 sequence is 15 residues long.

This clonotype was seen repeatedly, ten times or more. The V gene is TRBV4-1, the J gene TRBJ2-7; D might be TRBD1 (6 bases). The CDR3 has 14 amino acids. V was trimmed by 4 bases and J by 5 bases, leaving 15 bases between them. The V gene's germline CDR1 is MGHRA and CDR2 YSYEKL. The CDR3: CASSLMSGGDEQYF. The CDR3 region has the DNA TGCGCCAGCAGCCTCATGAGTGGGGGCGACGAGCAGTACTTC.

By proportion, this clonotype is medium-sized. The chain recombines TRBV28 with TRBJ2-2; maybe TRBD1 (5 bases). Trimming pared 5 bases from V and 3 bases from J, leaving 10 bases between. This CDR3 contains 14 residues. Germline assignment: CDR1 MDHEN and CDR2 SYDVKM. The DNA for the CDR3 is TGTGCCAGCAGTCCAAGACAGTACACCGGGGAGCTGTTTTTT. Amino acid sequence: CASSPRQYTGELFF.